This T cell receptor (beta chain) emerged from a study of blood T cell repertoires in COVID-19. Study-level information: From the United States, Italy and Spain came samples of acute and convalescent COVID-19. PBMCs, B-cell-depleted T cells, or T cells provided the cDNA or gDNA that made up the material.

The study drew participants aged about 18 to 89 years from some 24 US areas. Participants reported their clinical history, and cohort assignment relied on those reports. Assay used: immunoSEQ multiplex PCR; TCRdb lists only in-frame clones, some missing. The table lists approximately 180,000 clones, about 90% of them singletons. The CDR3 consists of 14 residues. Germline V gene data show CDR1 as GTSNPN and CDR2 as SVGIG (reference sequence). V was cut by 1 base and J by 4 bases, with 11 bases left in between. This clone appeared once. The clonotype comes from a human donor with acute COVID-19. The donor label of this sample is uncertain. Material: PBMCs or T cells enriched from blood (not recorded which). V and J are TRBV30 and TRBJ2-1, with TRBD2 as a possible D gene (7 bases). As DNA, the CDR3 is TGTGCCTGGAGTGGGGGGGGCCCATACAATGAGCAGTTCTTC. The encoded protein is CAWSGGGPYNEQFF.